One sample yielded the 16 T cell receptor beta chains listed below, sequenced in a study of blood T cell repertoires in COVID-19. The protocol was immunoSEQ multiplex PCR, while the TCRdb copy is restricted to in-frame clones and leaves out a portion. The sample has tens of thousands of clones, about 82% seen once; the top ten hold approximately 15%. Sequencing used peripheral blood. These receptor sequences come from a human donor in a cohort sampled during active COVID-19.

This chain connects TRBV6-6 to TRBJ2-3; D gene ambiguous. V was shortened by 5 bases and J by 6 bases, with 9 bases between the two germline ends. Germline V CDR1 and CDR2: MNHNY, SVGAGI (reference sequence). The CDR3 extends over 12 amino acids. CDR3 sequence (DNA): TGTGCCAGCAGTCCAGTGTATGATACGCAGTATTTT. It yields the protein CASSPVYDTQYF.

The chain employs TRBV5-4 and TRBJ2-7; D gene unclear. The CDR3 has 11 residues. Germline V lookup: CDR1 SGHNT, CDR2 YYREEE (reference sequence). Trimming shortened V by 4 bases and J by 3 bases, and 5 bases separated the two germline ends. The CDR3 DNA sequence: TGTGCCAGCAGCCAAAACTACGAGCAGTACTTC. Protein product: CASSQNYEQYF.

This chain uses TRBV29-1 with TRBJ2-2, with 8 bases aligning to TRBD1. V lost 0 bases, J lost 0 bases, and 3 bases stayed unmatched. In germline, CDR1 is SQVTM, CDR2 ANQGSEA. This CDR3 comprises 16 residues. CDR3 sequence reads: CSVEDRDRTNTGELFF. In DNA form, the CDR3 reads TGCAGCGTTGAAGATAGGGACAGGACGAACACCGGGGAGCTGTTTTTT.

The chain combines TRBV4-1 with TRBJ1-1, with D hard to call. The V end lost 4 bases, the J end lost 0 bases, and 9 bases lay between the germline ends. The germline V gene has CDR1 MGHRA and CDR2 YSYEKL. The CDR3 consists of 14 residues. CDR3 in DNA: TGCGCCAGCAGCCGAGGTGATATGAACACTGAAGCTTTCTTT. It encodes CASSRGDMNTEAFF.

CDR3 nucleotides: TGTGCCAGCAGGCCGGGGTCCACAGATACGCAGTATTTT. This gives the protein CASRPGSTDTQYF. The rearrangement uses TRBV11-3 and TRBJ2-3; possible D gene TRBD2, 5 bases. V was shortened by 6 bases and J by 2 bases, with 9 bases between the two germline ends. The CDR3 sequence is 13 residues long. From germline, CDR1 is SGHNT and CDR2 YENEEA.

This rearrangement joins TRBV25-1 to TRBJ2-1; D gene uncertain. Trimming stripped 8 bases from V and 3 bases from J, with 11 bases between. Per germline, CDR1 MGHDK and CDR2 SYGVNS. This CDR3 has 13 amino acids. CDR3 coding DNA: TGTGCCAGCTCTGAAGTCGGCTACAATGAGCAGTTCTTC. It yields the protein CASSEVGYNEQFF.

The V and J genes are TRBV5-4 and TRBJ1-3; possible D gene TRBD1, 5 bases. The germline CDR1 and CDR2 sequences are SGHNT and YYREEE (reference sequence). Trimming took off 5 bases at V and 3 bases at J, with 15 bases between the two ends. This CDR3 contains 15 residues. CDR3 sequence: CASSRRGPIGNTIYF. The CDR3 nucleotides are TGTGCCAGCAGTCGTAGGGGCCCAATTGGAAACACCATATATTTT.

This chain links TRBV9 with TRBJ1-6; D not resolved. Germline lookup yields CDR1 SGDLS and CDR2 YYNGEE. The germline V and J ends were trimmed by 2 bases and 5 bases, with 8 bases remaining between them. This CDR3 spans 14 amino acids. The CDR3 sequence: CASSVNVDNSPLHF. The CDR3 region has the DNA TGTGCCAGCAGCGTTAACGTAGATAATTCACCCCTCCACTTT.

The gene calls are TRBV5-6 and TRBJ1-5, with a possible D match to TRBD1 (6 bases). V lost 1 base and J 4 bases, leaving 9 bases between the germline ends. The CDR3 extends over 14 amino acids. Germline V gene sequence: CDR1 SGHDT, CDR2 YYEEEE. CDR3 bases: TGTGCCAGCAGCTTGTGGCAGGGGAATCAGCCCCAGCATTTT. The encoded protein is CASSLWQGNQPQHF.

The V call is TRBV28, the J call TRBJ2-4; 7 bases fit TRBD2. Germline trimming cut 4 bases from V and 1 base from J; bases unmatched to any gene: 7. The CDR3 extends over 16 amino acids. Germline V CDR1 and CDR2: MDHEN, SYDVKM. CDR3: CASSSLGEGAKNIQYF. For the CDR3, the DNA is TGTGCCAGCAGTTCTTTGGGGGAGGGGGCCAAAAACATTCAGTACTTC.

This chain uses TRBV6-6 with TRBJ1-4; 9 bases agree with TRBD1. V was clipped by 3 bases and J by 5 bases; unmatched bases: 7. The CDR3 is 16 residues long. Germline CDR1 reads MNHNY; CDR2 reads SVGAGI (reference sequence). CDR3 in DNA: TGTGCCAGCAGTTATTTATTCGGGACAGGGAATGAAAAACTGTTTTTT. Translated: CASSYLFGTGNEKLFF.

This rearrangement joins TRBV11-3 to TRBJ1-3; D is unresolved. This CDR3 has 11 residues. Germline-derived CDR1 and CDR2 are SGHNT and YENEEA. V gave up 4 bases and J gave up 8 bases, with 6 bases separating them. In DNA, the CDR3 is TGTGCCAGCAGCTCCCCTGACACCATATATTTT. Translated, it gives CASSSPDTIYF.

This chain connects TRBV25-1 to TRBJ1-2; no clear D. The germline V gene has CDR1 MGHDK and CDR2 SYGVNS. V dropped 4 bases and J dropped 7 bases, with 13 bases sitting between them. CDR3 length: 13 residues. The CDR3 reads CASSVRESRGYTF. CDR3 in DNA: TGTGCCAGCAGTGTACGGGAGAGCCGTGGCTACACCTTC.

The genes are TRBV10-1 and TRBJ2-1, with 7 bases identical to TRBD1. Trimming at V came to 6 bases and at J to 1 base, leaving 9 bases not matched to a gene. Per the germline V gene, CDR1 is WNHNN and CDR2 is SYGVQD (reference sequence). This CDR3 contains 16 residues. The CDR3 sequence: CASSPPTGESYNEQFF. The CDR3 region has the DNA TGCGCCAGCAGCCCGCCTACAGGGGAGTCCTACAATGAGCAGTTCTTC.

This sequence joins TRBV4-2 and TRBJ1-2; D gene uncertain. CDR3 length: 15 residues. V lost 0 bases and J 10 bases, leaving 18 bases between the germline ends. Germline CDR1 reads LGHNA; CDR2 reads YNFKEQ. The CDR3 loop is CASSQENQARNFYTF. The CDR3 bases are TGTGCCAGCAGCCAAGAGAACCAAGCCAGGAACTTCTACACCTTC.

The genes are TRBV5-1 and TRBJ2-5; 9 nucleotides align to TRBD2. Germline V gene sequence: CDR1 SGHRS, CDR2 YFSETQ. The CDR3 spans 14 residues. V shed 3 bases, J shed 4 bases, and the junction held 4 bases outside the gene matches. CDR3 sequence reads: CASSWRGGLETQYF. CDR3 coding DNA: TGCGCCAGCAGCTGGCGGGGGGGCCTAGAGACCCAGTACTTC.